The text below deals with one T cell receptor beta chain. This clonotype was counted a single time. The antigen it binds to is not known. Qualities for individual bases were not recorded, and no much larger clone is one base off. Resting on one read, the evidence is weak. The treatment or condition label on this specimen signifies: in vitro stimulation with specific CMV peptide epitopes to enrich CMV-specific T cells. Sequencing was carried out with an Illumina HiSeq 1500. TCRdb reprocessed the public reads (quality trimming at Q25 with fastp, clone calling with MiXCR) and kept in-frame beta chains. When rows share a CDR3 protein, they turn into one entry using the most common DNA and genes. A total of about 700,000 distinct CDR3 sequences appear in this sample, roughly 30% of them only once. The top ten constitute 18% of the sample. After removal of 1 base from V and 2 bases from J, the junction retains 12 bases not matched to a gene. The CDR3 spans 19 residues, from the cysteine through the phenylalanine. Solely the CDR3 DNA is kept, with 57 bases framed from the first base. The germline V gene (reference sequence) gives CDR1 as DFQATT and CDR2 as SNEGSKA.

The sample is drawn from a study of T cell repertoires in cytomegalovirus infection (dated by TCRdb to the late 2010s). Study-level background: The peptide stimulations were aimed at well-studied HLA-B-restricted epitopes as well as recently identified HLA-C-restricted CMV epitopes, whose presentation resists viral immunomodulation. Donor HLA type was relevant to the analysis, as public TCR beta signatures indicated carriage of CMV infection together with the matching HLA type. Beyond this particular receptor, the publication reports: The ex vivo response was dominated by HLA-C-restricted CMV-specific TCR beta clonotypes, and the single most frequent clonotype in two of eight donors was supplied by these HLA-C-restricted clonotypes. In both this cohort and an independent cohort of over 350 donors, the cumulative frequency of public TCR beta family members distinguished carriers of CMV infection plus the relevant HLA type.

The chain is assembled from TRBV20-1 and TRBJ2-1, and TRBD2 matches 12 of the central bases. The sequencing here drew on cultured PBMCs, taken from culture after CMV antigen stimulation. The TCR comes from a human donor in good health (CMV status not recorded). Some clones in this sample may be carry-over from other donors' samples. DNA sequence: TGCAGTGCTAGAGTGCTAGCTAGCGGGAGGGTCGGGCCCTACAATGAGCAGTTCTTC. Translated, it reads CSARVLASGRVGPYNEQFF.